Below are 8 T cell receptor beta chains sequenced from a single sample in a study of blood T cell repertoires in COVID-19. Measured with immunoSEQ multiplex PCR; TCRdb has only the in-frame clones, and not every one. Of approximately 260,000 clones listed, roughly 87% are singletons. The sample was peripheral blood. All receptors derive from a man in his sixties who had recovered from COVID-19.

In its sample, this clone was seen a few times. The gene calls are TRBV5-1 and TRBJ1-1; 10 positions match TRBD1. Germline V gene data show CDR1 as SGHRS and CDR2 as YFSETQ. V lost 0 bases to trimming and J lost 5 bases; unmatched junction nucleotides: 7. There are 16 residues in the CDR3. As DNA, the CDR3 is TGCGCCAGCAGCTTGGGACAGGGGGCGCAGGAAACTGAAGCTTTCTTT. Translating gives CASSLGQGAQETEAFF. Combining the CDR3 with reference TRBV5-1 and TRBJ1-1 gives the whole variable domain KAGVTQTPRYLIKTRGQQVTLSCSPISGHRSVSWYQQTPGQGLQFLFEYFSETQRNKGNFPGRFSGRQFSNSRSEMNVSTLELGDSALYLCASSLGQGAQETEAFFGQGTRLTVV.

This chain joins TRBV5-1 and TRBJ2-3; 9 bases line up with TRBD1. Germline assignment: CDR1 SGHRS and CDR2 YFSETQ. V dropped 4 bases and J dropped 3; count of bases not matched to a gene: 3. This CDR3 has 14 residues. CDR3 sequence: CASSGTGWTDTQYF. Written as DNA, the CDR3 is TGCGCCAGCAGCGGGACAGGGTGGACAGATACGCAGTATTTT.

The V call is TRBV9, the J call TRBJ1-6; D is perhaps TRBD1 (6 bases). Trimming took 2 bases from V and 2 from J, leaving 8 bases between them. Germline V gives CDR1 SGDLS, CDR2 YYNGEE. The CDR3 totals 15 residues. CDR3 amino acids: CASSVDSPYNSPLHF. CDR3 bases: TGTGCCAGCAGCGTGGACAGTCCCTATAATTCACCCCTCCACTTT.

This clone was seen a handful of times. V gene TRBV7-9 combines with J gene TRBJ1-2; no firm D call. The CDR3 runs 14 residues. Trimming removed 5 bases at V and 2 bases at J, with 12 bases between. Germline V lookup: CDR1 SEHNR, CDR2 FQNEAQ (reference sequence). The CDR3 nucleotides read TGTGCCAGCAGCCTCCAAGCCGGGAACTATGGCTACACCTTC. Its translation is CASSLQAGNYGYTF. The whole variable domain, remainder taken from reference TRBV7-9 and TRBJ1-2, is DTGVSQNPRHKITKRGQNVTFRCDPISEHNRLYWYRQTLGQGPEFLTYFQNEAQLEKSRLLSDRFSAERPKGSFSTLEIQRTEQGDSAMYLCASSLQAGNYGYTFGSGTRLTVV.

The rearrangement links TRBV6-2 or TRBV6-3 to TRBJ2-6, with D maybe TRBD1 (5 bases). The CDR3 sequence is 16 residues long. Germline V gene data show CDR1 as MNHEY and CDR2 as SVGEGT. The ends were cut back, 7 bases at V and 2 bases at J, with 15 bases in the middle. DNA of the CDR3: TGTGCCAGCACCCCGGTCTGGGGCGCTGGGGCCAACGTCCTGACTTTC. This encodes CASTPVWGAGANVLTF.

The chain has TRBV6-4 and TRBJ2-1; 8 bases fit TRBD2. V shed 5 bases and J 0 bases; nucleotides not matched to a gene: 15. Germline assignment: CDR1 MRHNA and CDR2 SNTAGT. The CDR3 runs to 19 residues. The CDR3 sequence is CASSRDSTGGGSSYNEQFF. DNA of the CDR3: TGTGCCAGCAGTAGAGACTCTACCGGGGGGGGGAGCTCCTACAATGAGCAGTTCTTC.

The sample holds one count of this clone. The chain carries TRBV2 and TRBJ1-5; 7 bases are a match to TRBD1. From germline, CDR1 is SNHLY and CDR2 FYNNEI. Unmatched junction bases numbered 3, after V lost 8 bases and J lost 2 bases. The CDR3 consists of 13 residues. CDR3 region: CASGTAGNQPQHF. Here the CDR3 DNA reads TGTGCCAGCGGGACAGCGGGCAATCAGCCCCAGCATTTT.

Concerning this clone itself: The sample holds other DNA sequences that translate to the same CDR3. The V and J genes are TRBV5-6 and TRBJ2-7, with D possibly being TRBD2 (5 bases). Trimming pared 1 base from V and 4 bases from J, leaving 6 bases between. Germline-derived CDR1 and CDR2 are SGHDT and YYEEEE. The CDR3 is 12 amino acids. The CDR3, as DNA: TGTGCCAGCAGCTTGTCGGGGTACGAGCAGTACGTC. Amino acid sequence: CASSLSGYEQYV.